These 10 T cell receptor beta chains were sequenced from one sample in a study of blood T cells in healthy people across ages. Next came a second PCR, run for roughly 6 to 11 cycles, which used a sample-barcoded 5' primer along with a J-beta primer mix. TCRdb re-called the 5' RACE reads with MiXCR, one entry per CDR3 protein. This table has fewer than 700,000 distinct CDR3 sequences, around 43% appearing once. Sequencing was performed on blood. The receptor source for this set is a man of 80 years or more in good health.

V usage is TRBV7-7 and J usage is TRBJ2-5; 8 nucleotides align to TRBD2. With 5 bases clipped from V and 2 bases from J, the junction kept 10 bases outside the gene matches. The germline CDR1 and CDR2 sequences are SSHAT and FNYEAQ (reference sequence). The CDR3 covers 16 residues. The CDR3 DNA follows: TGTGCCAGCAGCCTCGGGACTAGGGAACCTCAAGAGACCCAGTACTTC. Encoded protein: CASSLGTREPQETQYF.

The chain carries TRBV18 and TRBJ1-1; the D is unclear. Germline assignment: CDR1 KGHSH and CDR2 LQKENI. The CDR3 is made up of 15 amino acids. V lost 1 base and J lost 6, with 15 bases in between. The CDR3 protein is CASSPRSGHGAEAFF. The CDR3 region has the DNA TGTGCCAGCTCACCACGGTCGGGCCATGGGGCTGAAGCTTTCTTT.

The table lists this clonotype with a few counts. This chain connects TRBV7-2 to TRBJ1-5; D is ambiguous. This CDR3 contains 15 residues. Germline CDR1 is SGHTA and CDR2 is FQGNSA. V was shortened by 2 bases and J by 2 bases, with 10 bases between the two germline ends. In nucleotides, the CDR3 is TGTGCCAGCAGCTTAAGGTCAAGTGGCAATCAGCCCCAGCATTTT. It translates to CASSLRSSGNQPQHF.

V gene TRBV7-2 combines with J gene TRBJ1-1; maybe TRBD1 (6 bases). There are 13 residues in the CDR3. The V end was cut by 5 bases, the J end by 8 bases, with 15 bases between. Looked up from germline, CDR1 is SGHTA and CDR2 is FQGNSA. This chain's CDR3 is CASSVDTGREAFF. Here the CDR3 DNA reads TGTGCCAGCAGCGTAGATACAGGGAGGGAAGCTTTCTTT. Filled out from reference TRBV7-2 and TRBJ1-1, the complete variable domain reads GAGVSQSPSNKVTEKGKDVELRCDPISGHTALYWYRQSLGQGLEFLIYFQGNSAPDKSGLPSDRFSAERTGGSVSTLTIQRTQQEDSAVYLCASSVDTGREAFFGQGTRLTVV.

This clonotype was detected only a few times. The chain has TRBV5-5 and TRBJ2-7; 8 nucleotides line up with TRBD1. Germline V gene data show CDR1 as SGHKS and CDR2 as YYEKEE (reference sequence). V shed 4 bases, J shed 0 bases, and the junction held 6 bases outside the gene matches. The CDR3 runs 15 residues. DNA for the CDR3: TGTGCCAGCAGCCACACCGGGACAGGCTCCTACGAGCAGTACTTC. This encodes CASSHTGTGSYEQYF.

The rearrangement joins TRBV6-2 or TRBV6-3 to TRBJ2-3; 7 nucleotides line up with TRBD2. This CDR3 comprises 14 residues. Germline lookup yields CDR1 MNHEY and CDR2 SVGEGT. V lost 4 bases, J lost 4 bases, and 5 bases stayed unmatched. The CDR3 reads CASSWTRPPDTQYF. CDR3 coding DNA: TGTGCCAGCAGTTGGACTAGACCCCCAGATACGCAGTATTTT.

The chain joins TRBV7-2 to TRBJ2-7; perhaps TRBD1 as D (5 bases). Germline loops: CDR1 SGHTA, CDR2 FQGNSA. There are 14 residues in the CDR3. Trimming took 4 bases from V and 3 from J, leaving 13 bases between them. CDR3 loop: CASSYDSHNYEQYF. DNA of the CDR3: TGTGCCAGCAGCTATGACAGCCACAACTACGAGCAGTACTTC.

About this clonotype itself: The germline gene is not matched at one end of the junction; a read error may be the cause. This chain joins TRBV20-1 and TRBJ1-6, with 10 bases identical to TRBD1. Per the germline V gene, CDR1 is DFQATT and CDR2 is SNEGSKA (reference sequence). CDR3 length: 16 residues. The DNA for the CDR3 is TGCAGTGCGTCTCCGGGACAGGGGACCTATAATTCACCCTTCCACTTT. It encodes CSASPGQGTYNSPFHF.

The chain recombines TRBV2 with TRBJ2-3; D uncertain. Trimming stripped 2 bases from V and 0 bases from J, with 12 bases between. CDR3 length equals 16 residues. Germline V lookup: CDR1 SNHLY, CDR2 FYNNEI. DNA of the CDR3: TGTGCCAGCAGTGAAATCGCGCGGCTAAGCACAGATACGCAGTATTTT. Residues: CASSEIARLSTDTQYF.

This clonotype was seen a few times. The CDR3 DNA follows: TGTGCCAGCAGTTACTCGGCGGACAGGGGCCACTATGGCTACACCTTC. Translation gives CASSYSADRGHYGYTF. The V and J genes are TRBV6-2 or TRBV6-3 and TRBJ1-2; 9 nucleotides align to TRBD1. The CDR3 covers 16 residues. Germline V CDR1 and CDR2: MNHEY, SVGEGT. V shed 0 bases, J shed 3 bases, and the junction held 5 bases outside the gene matches.